The clone carrying this T cell receptor (beta chain) was recorded many times. The sample is drawn from a study of early T cells in non-severe SARS-CoV-2 infection. In the library, individual cDNA molecules carried attached unique molecular identifiers. MiXCR, applied by TCRdb to the 5' RACE reads, yields one record per CDR3 protein. The sample has 60,000 to 90,000 distinct CDR3 sequences, over 9% seen once. This CDR3 comprises 13 residues. The germline V gene encodes CDR1 SQVTM and CDR2 ANQGSEA. V lost 7 bases to trimming and J lost 6 bases; unmatched junction nucleotides: 8. This sequence joins TRBV29-1 and TRBJ2-3; 9 positions match TRBD2. Source material: whole blood. This sequence was found in an adult who was a healthcare worker with PCR-confirmed SARS-CoV-2 infection or an uninfected control (not recorded which). This chain's CDR3 is CSGTGTSPDTQYF. CDR3 DNA: TGCAGCGGTACCGGGACTAGCCCCGATACGCAGTATTTT.